The sequence of this T cell receptor (beta chain) was determined in a study of blood T cell repertoires in COVID-19 (TCRdb year 2020). Regarding the study in general: Samples from collaborators originated in the United States, Italy and Spain and spanned both the acute and convalescent phases of COVID-19. The material from the prospective study consisted of cDNA or gDNA derived from T cells, B-cell-depleted T cells, or PBMCs. Subjects who had been exposed to COVID-19, were actively infected with it, or had recovered from it provided the deeply sampled blood TCRbeta repertoires that made up the dataset. The repertoires were made available in a free public database intended to serve as a resource for research on the immune response to SARS-CoV-2. The samples were drawn from the first 160 participants of the ongoing ImmuneRACE study and from over a thousand subjects provided by 6 global collaborators. Sample metadata almost always included a de-identified subject ID, COVID-19 status, age in years and sex. Where available, HLA class I and class II types were obtained from metadata supplied by the sample provider rather than from assay-based typing.

TCRbeta CDR3 regions were amplified from genomic DNA by means of the immunoSEQ Assay, a bias-controlled multiplex PCR. The study's processing was this. Within the assay, amplification of reference gene primers was used to estimate how many nucleated cells each sample contained. To quantify the absolute abundance of each unique TCRbeta CDR3 rearrangement, sequence reads were collapsed and filtered. For each sample, productive Simpson clonality was calculated as the square root of Simpson's diversity index across productive rearrangements. TCRdb retrieved this table from immuneACCESS and kept in-frame rearrangements only. Not all clones are present; in checked studies, unresolved V genes account for under half, and no reason is known for the remainder. V, J and clone size reflect that table, while D and trimming were determined from the DNA. The sample table holds about 150,000 clones, of which roughly four fifths were seen once. About 4% of the sample is taken by the ten largest.

Whole blood was collected in K2EDTA tubes by collaborating institutions according to the institutions' own protocols. For TCRbeta analysis, collaborator samples were shipped as frozen whole blood, as isolated PBMCs, or as DNA extracted from either sample type. As encoded in the germline V gene (reference sequence), CDR1 is LNHDA while CDR2 is SQIVND. V is shortened by 7 bases, J by 0 bases, and the region joining them spans 13 bases. The CDR3 starts with the cysteine, ends with the phenylalanine, and has 15 residues. Here the CDR3 DNA is all that survives: 45 bases in frame from base 1. To note about this clone: Its antigen is currently not known. Base qualities are not provided; no much larger clone lies one nucleotide away.

Findings and caveats that apply to the study as a whole: Clinical and demographic metadata were provided uncurated, with the amount varying by source and participant.

The chain is made from TRBV19 and TRBJ1-5; the D gene is unclear. This TCR was sampled from a woman older than 75 with acute or convalescent COVID-19. Specimen: peripheral blood. The CDR3 region has the sequence CASIMRSNSNQPQHF. The DNA sequence is TGTGCCAGTATCATGCGGAGTAATAGCAATCAGCCCCAGCATTTT. Supplemented by the reference TRBV19 and TRBJ1-5 proteins around the CDR3, the complete variable domain is DGGITQSPKYLFRKEGQNVTLSCEQNLNHDAMYWYRQDPGQGLRLIYYSQIVNDFQKGDIAEGYSVSREKKESFPLTVTSAQKNPTAFYLCASIMRSNSNQPQHFGDGTRLSIL.